What follows are 21 T cell receptor beta chains derived from one specimen sequenced in a study of blood T cell repertoires in COVID-19. Generated by immunoSEQ multiplex PCR, the TCRdb table keeps only in-frame clones and is missing some. The table lists 14,000 or so clones, 85% to 90% of them singletons, with roughly 15% in the top ten. The sample taken for sequencing was peripheral blood. The source of these receptors is a man aged 50-59 years with active COVID-19.

This clone was recorded a few times. CDR3 amino acids: CASSPSTLGSYEQYF. DNA of the CDR3: TGTGCCAGCAGTCCTAGCACCCTCGGCTCCTACGAGCAGTACTTC. This sequence joins TRBV2 and TRBJ2-7, with TRBD2 as a possible D gene (5 bases). The CDR3 length is 15 residues. V was trimmed by 5 bases and J by 0 bases, leaving 14 bases between them. The germline V gene has CDR1 SNHLY and CDR2 FYNNEI.

The count of this clone is one. J is TRBJ2-5 and V is TRBV28; 11 bases match TRBD1. Germline-derived CDR1 and CDR2 are MDHEN and SYDVKM. The CDR3 loop spans 15 amino acids. The V and J ends lost 8 bases and 1 base, in that order; junction bases with no gene match: 6. For the CDR3, the DNA is TGTGCCAGCGGGGACAGGGGGGGGGTCCAAGAGACCCAGTACTTC. Protein: CASGDRGGVQETQYF.

The rearrangement joins TRBV10-1 to TRBJ2-1, with TRBD2 identical over 8 bases. V shed 0 bases, J shed 7 bases, and the junction held 5 bases outside the gene matches. From germline, CDR1 is WNHNN and CDR2 SYGVQD (reference sequence). The CDR3 has 15 amino acids. CDR3 protein: CASSESGKRENEQFF. The CDR3 coding sequence is TGCGCCAGCAGTGAGTCTGGGAAGCGGGAGAATGAGCAGTTCTTC.

The chain employs TRBV6-5 and TRBJ1-2; 9 nucleotides agree with TRBD1. From germline, CDR1 is MNHEY and CDR2 SVGAGI. There are 14 residues in the CDR3. Trimming took 8 bases from V and 0 from J; bases not matched to a gene: 4. The DNA of the CDR3 is TGTGCCAGCTGGAGGACAGGGGCTAACTATGGCTACACCTTC. It translates to CASWRTGANYGYTF.

This chain uses TRBV14 with TRBJ1-1; D is perhaps TRBD1 (6 bases). This CDR3 comprises 14 residues. Trimming took 4 bases from V and 8 from J, leaving 17 bases between them. Germline CDR1 SGHDN, CDR2 FVKESK. The CDR3 reads CASSPIGQSFEAFF. The CDR3 bases are TGTGCCAGCAGCCCCATAGGACAGTCGTTCGAAGCTTTCTTT.

The CDR3 region is CATQTKDRTYNEQFF. The CDR3 DNA sequence: TGTGCCACGCAAACTAAGGACAGAACCTACAATGAGCAGTTCTTC. This chain joins TRBV15 and TRBJ2-1; weak D call: TRBD1 (6 bases). Germline values: CDR1 LNHNV, CDR2 YYDKDF (reference sequence). Deletions cut 9 bases from V and 2 bases from J, with 17 bases between. CDR3 length equals 15 residues.

The chain carries TRBV7-9 and TRBJ2-2; 12 positions match TRBD2. The CDR3 spans 19 residues. J lost 0 bases, V lost 5 bases, and 10 bases had no gene match. The V gene's germline CDR1 is SEHNR and CDR2 FQNEAQ (reference sequence). This CDR3 is CASSPMALAGGANTGELFF. CDR3 DNA: TGTGCCAGCAGCCCGATGGCCCTAGCGGGAGGGGCGAACACCGGGGAGCTGTTTTTT.

The chain combines TRBV28 with TRBJ1-1; 8 bases fit TRBD1. The germline V gene encodes CDR1 MDHEN and CDR2 SYDVKM. The CDR3 covers 14 residues. Trimming removed 8 bases from V and 4 bases from J; junction bases left unmatched: 9. CDR3 protein: CASLTGGRGTEAFF. The CDR3 nucleotides read TGTGCCAGCCTCACAGGGGGAAGAGGCACTGAAGCTTTCTTT.

V gene TRBV9 combines with J gene TRBJ2-2, with 10 bases that match TRBD2. Germline V lookup: CDR1 SGDLS, CDR2 YYNGEE. The CDR3 is 18 residues long. With V trimmed by 1 base and J by 0 bases, 6 bases remained unmatched. DNA of the CDR3: TGTGCCAGCAGCGTACAGGCTAGCGGGGGCACGAACACCGGGGAGCTGTTTTTT. The encoded protein is CASSVQASGGTNTGELFF.

This chain joins TRBV12-3 or TRBV12-4 and TRBJ1-1, with 7 bases aligning to TRBD1. This CDR3 region has 12 residues. V lost 6 bases and J lost 11; bases outside the gene matches: 9. The CDR3 region is CASSSDRVRAFF. The CDR3 nucleotides are TGTGCCAGCAGCAGTGACAGGGTAAGGGCTTTCTTT.

The chain joins TRBV2 to TRBJ1-1; possibly TRBD1 for D (5 bases). Germline values: CDR1 SNHLY, CDR2 FYNNEI. The V gene lost 1 base and the J gene lost 4 bases, with 10 bases spanning the gap. This CDR3 has 14 amino acids. The CDR3, as DNA: TGTGCCAGCAGTGAAGAGGGCAGGGCCACTGAAGCTTTCTTT. This encodes CASSEEGRATEAFF.

This clone showed up just a few times. This chain links TRBV27 with TRBJ2-2; TRBD1 might be the D (5 bases). Trimming took off 2 bases at V and 1 base at J, with 11 bases between the two ends. The CDR3 consists of 16 residues. Per the germline V gene, CDR1 is MNHEY and CDR2 is SMNVEV (reference sequence). In nucleotides, the CDR3 is TGTGCCAGCAGTTTACTGACAGCCTTGAACACCGGGGAGCTGTTTTTT. The encoded protein is CASSLLTALNTGELFF.

Here the CDR3 reads CASSPMDYIAGGGELFF. The CDR3 region has the DNA TGTGCCAGCAGCCCAATGGACTATATAGCGGGAGGCGGGGAGCTGTTTTTT. The chain carries TRBV14 and TRBJ2-2; 10 bases are a match to TRBD2. The germline V gene has CDR1 SGHDN and CDR2 FVKESK. The junction had 12 bases not matched to a gene; V was cut back by 4 bases and J by 7 bases. The CDR3 loop spans 17 amino acids.

This rearrangement joins TRBV10-3 to TRBJ2-1; D unresolved. This CDR3 has 14 amino acids. The germline V and J ends were trimmed by 6 bases and 8 bases, with 17 bases remaining between them. The germline V gene has CDR1 ENHRY and CDR2 SYGVKD. The CDR3 DNA reads as TGTGCCATCAGCTATACTCAGGTGCCGGATGAGCAGTTCTTC. It encodes CAISYTQVPDEQFF.

This chain links TRBV6-1 with TRBJ2-2, with TRBD2 identical over 7 bases. This CDR3 spans 17 amino acids. The trim removed 3 bases at V and 1 base at J, leaving 8 bases unmatched. Germline V gene sequence: CDR1 MNHNS, CDR2 SASEGT. The CDR3 spells CASSEFGVAGNTGELFF. DNA for the CDR3: TGTGCCAGCAGTGAGTTTGGGGTAGCGGGGAACACCGGGGAGCTGTTTTTT.

This chain links TRBV18 with TRBJ1-3; D is perhaps TRBD1 (5 bases). Trimming shortened V by 1 base and J by 0 bases, and 13 bases separated the two germline ends. The V gene's germline CDR1 is KGHSH and CDR2 LQKENI. The CDR3 runs to 17 residues. The chain's CDR3 is CASSPRQTIRSGNTIYF. The CDR3 DNA reads as TGTGCCAGCTCACCACGACAGACCATACGCTCTGGAAACACCATATATTTT.

This sequence joins TRBV3-1 (or the pseudogene TRBV3-2) and TRBJ1-2, with D perhaps matching TRBD1 (6 bases). The CDR3 runs to 14 residues. The V gene's germline CDR1 is LGHDT and CDR2 YNNKEL (reference sequence). The V and J ends lost 5 bases and 6 bases respectively, with 16 bases between them. CDR3 in DNA: TGTGCCAGCAGCGGACGGGGGGCGTTCGATGGCTACACCTTC. Protein: CASSGRGAFDGYTF.

This clone was seen more than once but under ten times. The CDR3 reads CASSPWTGRDQPQHF. Here the CDR3 DNA reads TGTGCCAGCAGCCCATGGACAGGGCGGGACCAGCCCCAGCATTTT. The V and J genes are TRBV16 and TRBJ1-5; TRBD1 matches 8 bases. The V and J ends lost 4 bases and 7 bases, in that order; junction bases with no gene match: 9. This CDR3 is built from 15 residues. The germline V gene encodes CDR1 KGHSY and CDR2 FQNENV.

The chain couples TRBV24-1 to TRBJ2-1, with 8 bases matching TRBD2. J lost 3 bases, V lost 2 bases, and 5 bases had no gene match. Germline loops: CDR1 KGHDR, CDR2 SFDVKD. The length of the CDR3 is 16 residues. The CDR3, as DNA: TGTGCCACCAGTGATTCTAAGACTAGCGACTACAATGAGCAGTTCTTC. It translates to CATSDSKTSDYNEQFF.

V and J are TRBV20-1 and TRBJ1-6, with 7 nucleotides matching TRBD1. Germline V gene sequence: CDR1 DFQATT, CDR2 SNEGSKA (reference sequence). The CDR3 spans 16 residues. Germline trimming cut 3 bases from V and 4 bases from J; bases unmatched to any gene: 9. The CDR3 loop is CSASLEGTAYNSPLHF. The CDR3 DNA reads TGCAGTGCTAGTCTTGAAGGGACAGCTTATAATTCACCCCTCCACTTT.

The genes are TRBV4-3 and TRBJ1-1; D is perhaps TRBD1 (5 bases). The CDR3 is 20 amino acids. V gave up 0 bases and J gave up 11 bases, with 34 bases separating them. Germline V gene data show CDR1 as LGHNA and CDR2 as YSLEER. CDR3: CASSQDPRPGGGGGDLGAFF. In DNA form, the CDR3 reads TGCGCCAGCAGCCAAGACCCCCGACCTGGGGGTGGCGGGGGGGACCTTGGTGCTTTCTTT.